A single sample is the source of the 8 T cell receptor beta chains below, sequenced in a study of T cell changes during pregnancy in multiple sclerosis. Only in-frame clones appear in the TCRdb table, and some are missing; sequencing was by immunoSEQ multiplex PCR. The repertoire holds some 85,000 clones, with roughly 96% as singletons. The sequencing used peripheral blood, collected in the second trimester of pregnancy. The receptors shown here come from a female donor with multiple sclerosis, enrolled in a pregnancy study.

The sample holds a few counts of this clone. The rearrangement uses TRBV30 and TRBJ2-2, with D perhaps matching TRBD2 (5 bases). With 1 base removed from V and 2 bases from J, the gap between germline ends came to 14 bases. CDR3 length: 16 residues. Germline V gene data show CDR1 as GTSNPN and CDR2 as SVGIG (reference sequence). The CDR3: CAWSGGSRLNTGELFF. The CDR3, as DNA: TGTGCCTGGAGTGGAGGTTCAAGACTAAACACCGGGGAGCTGTTTTTT. Based on the CDR3 plus reference TRBV30 and TRBJ2-2, the full variable domain is SQTIHQWPATLVQPVGSPLSLECTVEGTSNPNLYWYRQAAGRGLQLLFYSVGIGQISSEVPQNLSASRPQDRQFILSSKKLLLSDSGFYLCAWSGGSRLNTGELFFGEGSRLTVL.

This chain connects TRBV28 to TRBJ2-7; TRBD2 might be the D (5 bases). With 4 bases removed from V and 2 bases from J, the gap between germline ends came to 12 bases. The CDR3 consists of 14 residues. The germline V gene has CDR1 MDHEN and CDR2 SYDVKM. The CDR3 spells CASSSSGITYEQYF. CDR3 DNA sequence: TGTGCCAGCAGTTCCTCCGGGATTACCTACGAGCAGTACTTC.

The gene calls are TRBV14 and TRBJ2-1, with a possible D match to TRBD2 (5 bases). This CDR3 is built from 14 residues. V was cut by 4 bases and J by 4 bases, with 11 bases left in between. The germline V gene encodes CDR1 SGHDN and CDR2 FVKESK. CDR3 region: CASSPRRVYNEQFF. CDR3 in DNA: TGTGCCAGCAGCCCGAGGCGGGTTTACAATGAGCAGTTCTTC.

This rearrangement joins TRBV19 to TRBJ2-2, with 8 bases that match TRBD1. The CDR3 covers 16 residues. Germline lookup yields CDR1 LNHDA and CDR2 SQIVND (reference sequence). Trimming removed 0 bases from V and 13 bases from J; junction bases left unmatched: 13. In DNA, the CDR3 is TGTGCCAGTAGTATAGAGGGACAGGTGCCCCGGGGAGGGCTGTTTTTT. Translating gives CASSIEGQVPRGGLFF. Looking up the rest from reference TRBV19 and TRBJ2-2 gives the full variable domain: DGGITQSPKYLFRKEGQNVTLSCEQNLNHDAMYWYRQDPGQGLRLIYYSQIVNDFQKGDIAEGYSVSREKKESFPLTVTSAQKNPTAFYLCASSIEGQVPRGGLFFGEGSRLTVL.

The chain links TRBV15 to TRBJ1-5; TRBD1 is a possible D gene (6 bases). The V and J ends lost 5 bases and 7 bases respectively, with 24 bases between them. Germline V gene data show CDR1 as LNHNV and CDR2 as YYDKDF (reference sequence). This CDR3 spans 17 amino acids. The CDR3 protein is CATSGLREGTSSQPQHF. The CDR3 DNA reads TGTGCCACCAGCGGACTTAGAGAGGGGACATCAAGCCAGCCCCAGCATTTT.

V usage is TRBV27 and J usage is TRBJ1-5; 7 nucleotides align to TRBD1. Trimming removed 5 bases from V and 3 bases from J; junction bases left unmatched: 4. This CDR3 contains 14 residues. Germline CDR1 MNHEY, CDR2 SMNVEV (reference sequence). CDR3 sequence: CASSPTGYNQPQHF. The CDR3 DNA is TGTGCCAGCAGTCCGACAGGGTACAATCAGCCCCAGCATTTT.

This chain joins TRBV5-1 and TRBJ2-3; no clear D gene. CDR3 length: 13 amino acids. Trimming left V 4 bases short and J 0 bases short, with 6 bases between. CDR1 is SGHRS and CDR2 is YFSETQ in the germline V gene. For the CDR3, the DNA is TGCGCCAGCAGCCGGAGAAGCACAGATACGCAGTATTTT. It codes for CASSRRSTDTQYF.

The genes are TRBV4-1 and TRBJ1-1; unclear D gene. The germline V gene has CDR1 MGHRA and CDR2 YSYEKL. The CDR3 covers 16 residues. Between the trimmed V and J ends, which lost 1 base and 3 bases, there was a span of 15 bases. The DNA of the CDR3 is TGCGCCAGCAGCCAAGGGCCCTGGGCGACGGACACTGAAGCTTTCTTT. Residues: CASSQGPWATDTEAFF.